This record covers a single T cell receptor (beta chain). This sample is part of a study of blood T cell repertoires in COVID-19. Across the whole study: COVID-19 samples collected from the United States, Italy and Spain covered acute and convalescent phases. PBMCs, B-cell-depleted T cells, or T cells provided the cDNA or gDNA that made up the material.

Original handling: Nucleated cell number was recorded as an estimate derived from reference gene primer amplification. Sequencing was performed with immunoSEQ multiplex PCR; in TCRdb, only in-frame clones are kept and a portion is missing. Clone size and the V and J calls come from that table; the DNA yielded D and trimming. Among 150,000 to 200,000 clones listed, around 89% were seen once. The germline V gene encodes CDR1 SGHTS and CDR2 YDEGEE. V shed 4 bases and J 2 bases; nucleotides not matched to a gene: 14. The CDR3 spans 17 residues. V gene TRBV5-8 combines with J gene TRBJ2-7, with 8 nucleotides matching TRBD2. The source material was peripheral blood. The receptor comes from a man aged 60 to 69 with acute or convalescent COVID-19. The CDR3 DNA reads as TGTGCCAGCAGCCTAGCCGGGGGGGCGCGAGTCGCCTACGAGCAGTACTTC. Translated, it gives CASSLAGGARVAYEQYF. The whole variable domain, remainder taken from reference TRBV5-8 and TRBJ2-7, is EAGVTQSPTHLIKTRGQQATLRCSPISGHTSVYWYQQALGLGLQFLLWYDEGEERNRGNFPPRFSGRQFPNYSSELNVNALELEDSALYLCASSLAGGARVAYEQYFGPGTRLTVT.